The 19 T cell receptor beta chains below all came from one sample that was sequenced in a study of technical replicates of blood from several donors. Profiling relied on immunoSEQ multiplex PCR, and the TCRdb table lists in-frame clones only, not all of them. This table holds about 70,000 clones, just under 97% found once. The source material was T cells isolated from PBMCs. These receptors originate from a human donor in good health.

CDR3 bases: TGTGCCAGCAGCTTATCCAGGGGGTTGGACACTGAAGCTTTCTTT. It specifies CASSLSRGLDTEAFF. The rearrangement links TRBV11-3 to TRBJ1-1, with 7 nucleotides matching TRBD1. Trimming took 2 bases from V and 3 from J; bases not matched to a gene: 6. The CDR3 is 15 amino acids. The germline V gene encodes CDR1 SGHNT and CDR2 YENEEA. Together with reference TRBV11-3 and TRBJ1-1, the CDR3 gives the full variable domain: EAGVVQSPRYKIIEKKQPVAFWCNPISGHNTLYWYLQNLGQGPELLIRYENEEAVDDSQLPKDRFSAERLKGVDSTLKIQPAELGDSAVYLCASSLSRGLDTEAFFGQGTRLTVV.

The chain employs TRBV2 and TRBJ2-7, with 7 nucleotides matching TRBD1. Germline V gives CDR1 SNHLY, CDR2 FYNNEI. The CDR3 is made up of 14 amino acids. The V and J ends lost 7 bases and 3 bases, in that order; junction bases with no gene match: 9. The CDR3 sequence is CASTDTTGVYEQYF. The DNA for the CDR3 is TGTGCCAGCACGGACACCACAGGGGTCTACGAGCAGTACTTC.

The rearrangement uses TRBV29-1 and TRBJ2-3; possibly TRBD2 for D (5 bases). Germline values: CDR1 SQVTM, CDR2 ANQGSEA. Trimming took 0 bases from V and 2 from J, leaving 9 bases between them. The CDR3 length is 14 residues. In nucleotides, the CDR3 is TGCAGCGTTGAAGACGGACTTATCACAGATACGCAGTATTTT. Amino acid sequence: CSVEDGLITDTQYF.

The V gene is TRBV14, the J gene TRBJ1-4, with no clear D. Trimming took 1 base from V and 2 from J, leaving 5 bases between them. CDR3 length: 14 amino acids. From germline, CDR1 is SGHDN and CDR2 FVKESK. The CDR3 sequence: CASSQVSTNEKLFF. DNA of the CDR3: TGTGCCAGCAGCCAAGTGTCGACTAATGAAAAACTGTTTTTT.

The chain employs TRBV5-1 and TRBJ2-5; TRBD1 is a possible D gene (5 bases). Germline CDR1 is SGHRS and CDR2 is YFSETQ. The CDR3 covers 14 residues. The germline V and J ends were trimmed by 0 bases and 4 bases, with 10 bases remaining between them. Here the CDR3 reads CASSLAETAETQYF. CDR3 DNA: TGCGCCAGCAGCTTGGCCGAGACAGCAGAGACCCAGTACTTC.

The chain joins TRBV25-1 to TRBJ1-2; 7 bases align to TRBD1. CDR3 length: 13 residues. Trimming cost V 4 bases and J 8 bases; bases outside gene matches: 7. Germline V lookup: CDR1 MGHDK, CDR2 SYGVNS. The CDR3 DNA reads TGTGCCAGCAGTGGGACAGGTCGGGGCGGCTACACCTTC. Its translation: CASSGTGRGGYTF.

V is TRBV7-9 and J is TRBJ2-1; perhaps TRBD2 as D (5 bases). The CDR3 has 15 amino acids. The V end lost 2 bases, the J end lost 7 bases, and 15 bases lay between the germline ends. Germline values: CDR1 SEHNR, CDR2 FQNEAQ (reference sequence). In nucleotides, the CDR3 is TGTGCCAGCAGCTTATGGGGTAGGCCGGGGAATGAGCAGTTCTTC. It is translated as CASSLWGRPGNEQFF.

The chain recombines TRBV9 with TRBJ2-7; TRBD2 matches at 8 bases. The V and J ends lost 0 bases and 7 bases, in that order; junction bases with no gene match: 0. Germline CDR1 is SGDLS and CDR2 is YYNGEE. CDR3 length equals 12 residues. The CDR3 region is CASSVGGGEQYF. The CDR3, as DNA: TGTGCCAGCAGCGTAGGCGGGGGGGAGCAGTACTTC.

The chain recombines TRBV19 with TRBJ1-2; no firm D call. Trimming pared 1 base from V and 8 bases from J, leaving 14 bases between. The germline V gene encodes CDR1 LNHDA and CDR2 SQIVND (reference sequence). The CDR3 is made up of 14 amino acids. The CDR3 spells CASSIVRGPRGYTF. CDR3 DNA sequence: TGTGCCAGTAGTATAGTCCGAGGGCCCAGAGGCTACACCTTC.

The V gene is TRBV11-2, the J gene TRBJ2-7; the match to TRBD2 covers 7 bases. The germline CDR1 and CDR2 sequences are SGHAT and FQNNGV. The CDR3 is 17 residues long. V lost 6 bases, J lost 1 base, and 15 bases stayed unmatched. CDR3 DNA sequence: TGTGCCAGCAGGAGCCTCGGGCGGGTGGGGGGGTCCTACGAGCAGTACTTC. Protein: CASRSLGRVGGSYEQYF.

The chain carries TRBV10-2 and TRBJ2-5; D may be TRBD1 (5 bases). Trimming stripped 3 bases from V and 0 bases from J, with 8 bases between. CDR1 is WSHSY and CDR2 is SAAADI in the germline V gene. The CDR3 extends over 14 amino acids. The CDR3 DNA sequence: TGCGCCAGCAGTGAAGGGGATTACCAAGAGACCCAGTACTTC. This gives the protein CASSEGDYQETQYF.

This rearrangement joins TRBV27 to TRBJ2-3; 12 nucleotides line up with TRBD2. CDR1 is MNHEY and CDR2 is SMNVEV in the germline V gene (reference sequence). The ends lost 2 bases at V and 4 bases at J; junction bases unmatched: 10. The CDR3 has 18 residues. The CDR3 nucleotides read TGTGCCAGCAGTTTAAGTGGAACTAGCGGGAGGATTTCAGATACGCAGTATTTT. Its protein is CASSLSGTSGRISDTQYF.

V and J are TRBV27 and TRBJ2-3; 8 positions agree with TRBD2. CDR3 length equals 14 residues. Germline values: CDR1 MNHEY, CDR2 SMNVEV (reference sequence). With V trimmed by 0 bases and J by 6 bases, 2 bases remained unmatched. Here the CDR3 reads CASSLSPSGDTQYF. The CDR3 bases are TGTGCCAGCAGTTTATCACCTAGCGGGGATACGCAGTATTTT.

This chain uses TRBV6-1 with TRBJ2-3; 9 bases align to TRBD2. After removal of 10 bases from V and 1 base from J, the junction contained 6 bases not matched to a gene. Per germline, CDR1 MNHNS and CDR2 SASEGT. This CDR3 region has 14 residues. The CDR3 DNA follows: TGTGCCATCGCGCGACTAGCGGGCACAGATACGCAGTATTTT. The encoded protein is CAIARLAGTDTQYF.

V and J are TRBV11-2 and TRBJ1-5; tentatively, D is TRBD1 (6 bases). The V end lost 1 base, the J end lost 3 bases, and 13 bases lay between the germline ends. The germline V gene encodes CDR1 SGHAT and CDR2 FQNNGV. The CDR3 covers 16 residues. CDR3 in DNA: TGTGCCAGCAGCTTAGTACAGGGTCATACCAATCAGCCCCAGCATTTT. It is translated as CASSLVQGHTNQPQHF.

The CDR3 here is CASSRIGQAGANVLTF. CDR3 DNA sequence: TGCGCCAGCAGCCGAATCGGACAAGCTGGGGCCAACGTCCTGACTTTC. The V and J genes are TRBV4-1 and TRBJ2-6, with D possibly being TRBD1 (5 bases). With 4 bases removed from V and 2 bases from J, the gap between germline ends came to 12 bases. The CDR3 runs 16 residues. Germline loops: CDR1 MGHRA, CDR2 YSYEKL.

This chain uses TRBV6-1 with TRBJ2-4, with 8 bases aligning to TRBD2. This CDR3 is 15 amino acids long. The germline CDR1 and CDR2 sequences are MNHNS and SASEGT. Unmatched junction bases numbered 5, after V lost 6 bases and J lost 1 base. The CDR3 DNA sequence: TGTGCCAGCAGGGAACCGGGGGGGGCCAAAAACATTCAGTACTTC. It specifies CASREPGGAKNIQYF.

This chain joins TRBV5-4 and TRBJ2-5, with 8 bases fitting TRBD1. This CDR3 comprises 13 residues. J gave up 5 bases and V 4 bases, and 4 bases lay outside the gene matches. Germline assignment: CDR1 SGHNT and CDR2 YYREEE (reference sequence). This CDR3 is CASSPGQGETQYF. CDR3 in DNA: TGTGCCAGCAGCCCCGGACAGGGCGAGACCCAGTACTTC.

This chain joins TRBV18 and TRBJ2-1; 8 bases align to TRBD1. CDR3 length equals 15 residues. Germline-derived CDR1 and CDR2 are KGHSH and LQKENI. The V and J ends lost 6 bases and 0 bases, in that order; junction bases with no gene match: 4. The CDR3 sequence: CASSTGVSSYNEQFF. The CDR3 region has the DNA TGTGCCAGCTCGACAGGGGTAAGCTCCTACAATGAGCAGTTCTTC.